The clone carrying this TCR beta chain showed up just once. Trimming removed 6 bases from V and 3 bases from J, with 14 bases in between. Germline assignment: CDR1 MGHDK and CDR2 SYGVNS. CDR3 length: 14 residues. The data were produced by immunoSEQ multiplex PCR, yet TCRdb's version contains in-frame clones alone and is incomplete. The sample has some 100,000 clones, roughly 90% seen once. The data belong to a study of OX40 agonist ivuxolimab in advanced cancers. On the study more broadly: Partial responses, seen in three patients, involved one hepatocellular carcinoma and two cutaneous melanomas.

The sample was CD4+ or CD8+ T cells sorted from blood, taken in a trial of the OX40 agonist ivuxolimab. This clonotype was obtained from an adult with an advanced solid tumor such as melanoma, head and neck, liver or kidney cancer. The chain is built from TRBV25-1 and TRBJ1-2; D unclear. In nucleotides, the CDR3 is TGTGCCAGCAGCCCCCAGCGGGGTTACTATGGCTACACCTTC. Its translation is CASSPQRGYYGYTF.